Listed below are T cell receptor beta chains from one sample, sequenced in a study of brain T cells in children with intractable seizures. The data were produced by immunoSEQ multiplex PCR, yet TCRdb's version contains in-frame clones alone and is incomplete. The table records fewer than 85,000 clones, 85% to 95% of them present only once. Sequenced here: peripheral blood, sampled at surgery. These receptor sequences come from a boy in the first two years of life with tuberous sclerosis and intractable seizures. Each CDR3 is given with its conserved first and last residue. D genes are given only for firm matches. Not all rows give a size; the values are once, few, many and, for expanded clones, a class.

v_gene	d_gene	abundance	j_gene	CDR3aa	CDR3nt
TRBV20-1	.	.	TRBJ1-1	CSARQDTEAFF	TGCAGTGCTAGACAGGACACTGAAGCTTTCTTT
TRBV24-1	.	.	TRBJ2-1	CATSSYNEQFF	TGTGCCACCTCGAGCTACAATGAGCAGTTCTTC
TRBV6-5	.	.	TRBJ2-6	CARHRVTSGANVLTF	TGTGCCAGGCACAGGGTTACCTCTGGGGCCAACGTCCTGACTTTC
TRBV28	.	.	TRBJ1-1	CASSLGLGANTEAFF	TGTGCCAGCAGTCTAGGTCTTGGGGCGAACACTGAAGCTTTCTTT
TRBV2	.	.	TRBJ2-3	CARPALGDTQYF	TGTGCCCGCCCGGCTCTGGGAGATACGCAGTATTTT
TRBV5-6	TRBD2	.	TRBJ2-3	CASSNRGGGRAFDTQYF	TGTGCCAGCAGCAACCGAGGGGGCGGGAGGGCCTTTGATACGCAGTATTTT
TRBV7-3	TRBD2	.	TRBJ2-1	CASSLSGRANEQFF	TGTGCCAGCAGCTTAAGCGGGAGGGCCAATGAGCAGTTCTTC
TRBV18	.	.	TRBJ1-2	CASSPREGLGGYTF	TGTGCCAGCTCACCTAGGGAAGGGCTCGGTGGCTACACCTTC
TRBV12-3/TRBV12-4	.	.	TRBJ2-3	CASREGDTQYF	TGTGCCAGCAGGGAGGGAGATACGCAGTATTTT
TRBV6-5	.	.	TRBJ1-2	CASQQGNLDGYTF	TGTGCCAGCCAACAGGGTAACCTCGATGGCTACACCTTC
TRBV5-1	.	.	TRBJ2-1	CASSSGRRAYLGEQFF	TGCGCCAGCAGCTCGGGGCGCAGGGCGTACCTGGGTGAGCAGTTCTTC
TRBV9	.	.	TRBJ1-1	CASNSGAKNTEAFF	TGTGCCAGCAACTCCGGGGCCAAGAACACTGAAGCTTTCTTT
TRBV3-1/TRBV3-2	.	.	TRBJ2-1	CASSQLSEQFF	TGTGCCAGCAGCCAACTTAGTGAGCAGTTCTTC
TRBV30	TRBD2	.	TRBJ2-7	CAWSFRTSGSPNGGEQYF	TGTGCCTGGAGTTTTCGGACTAGCGGGAGCCCCAACGGGGGGGAGCAGTACTTC
TRBV28	.	.	TRBJ1-5	CASRSQQPQHF	TGTGCCAGCAGGAGCCAGCAGCCCCAGCATTTT
TRBV19	.	.	TRBJ1-1	CASSMQGYTEAFF	TGTGCCAGTAGTATGCAGGGTTACACTGAAGCTTTCTTT
TRBV5-1	TRBD1	.	TRBJ1-3	CASSLTGGADTIYF	TGCGCCAGCAGCTTGACAGGGGGCGCGGACACCATATATTTT
TRBV19	.	.	TRBJ2-7	CASTSGPAYEQYF	TGTGCCAGTACCAGCGGGCCCGCCTACGAGCAGTACTTC
TRBV27	TRBD1	.	TRBJ2-2	CASSDREDRVYTGKLFF	TGTGCCAGCAGTGACCGTGAGGACAGGGTTTATACCGGGAAGCTGTTTTTT
TRBV6-5	.	.	TRBJ1-5	CASTGFNQPQHF	TGTGCCAGCACGGGGTTCAATCAGCCCCAGCATTTT
TRBV24-1	.	.	TRBJ1-1	CATSDLQNTEAFF	TGTGCCACCAGTGATTTGCAGAACACTGAAGCTTTCTTT
TRBV20-1	.	.	TRBJ2-4	CSGPVKNIQYF	TGCAGTGGACCCGTGAAAAACATTCAGTACTTC
TRBV7-2	.	few	TRBJ1-5	CASSVEVGAYNQPQHF	TGTGCCAGCAGCGTCGAAGTAGGGGCTTACAATCAGCCCCAGCATTTT
TRBV11-2	.	.	TRBJ1-6	CASSPGPPEPSPLHF	TGTGCCAGCAGCCCGGGACCCCCGGAGCCTTCACCCCTCCACTTT
TRBV11-3	TRBD1	.	TRBJ1-1	CASSLVGGENTEAFF	TGTGCCAGCAGCTTAGTAGGGGGCGAGAACACTGAAGCTTTCTTT
TRBV11-2	.	.	TRBJ2-7	CASSPGRLISYEQYF	TGTGCCAGCAGCCCCGGGCGCCTTATTTCCTACGAGCAGTACTTC
TRBV20-1	.	.	TRBJ2-5	CSAEKLSAQYF	TGCAGTGCTGAGAAGCTTAGTGCGCAGTACTTC
TRBV9	.	.	TRBJ2-7	CASSVDDSYEQYF	TGTGCCAGCAGCGTAGATGACAGCTACGAGCAGTACTTC